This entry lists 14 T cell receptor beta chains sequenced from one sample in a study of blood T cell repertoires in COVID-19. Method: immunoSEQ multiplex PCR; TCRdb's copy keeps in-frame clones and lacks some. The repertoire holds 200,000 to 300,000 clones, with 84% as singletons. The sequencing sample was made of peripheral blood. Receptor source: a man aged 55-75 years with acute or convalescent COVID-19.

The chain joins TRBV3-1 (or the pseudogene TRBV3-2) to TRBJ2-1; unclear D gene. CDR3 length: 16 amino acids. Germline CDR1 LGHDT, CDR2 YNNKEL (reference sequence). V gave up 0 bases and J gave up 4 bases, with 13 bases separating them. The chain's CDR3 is CASSQEARTAYNEQFF. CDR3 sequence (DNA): TGTGCCAGCAGCCAAGAAGCGCGAACGGCTTACAATGAGCAGTTCTTC.

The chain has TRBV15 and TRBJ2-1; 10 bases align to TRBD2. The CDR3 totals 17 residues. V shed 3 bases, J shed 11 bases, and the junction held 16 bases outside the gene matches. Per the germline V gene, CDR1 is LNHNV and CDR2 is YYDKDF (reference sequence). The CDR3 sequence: CATSREGTGAGGPKQFF. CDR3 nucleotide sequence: TGTGCCACCAGCAGGGAGGGAACAGGAGCGGGAGGGCCTAAGCAGTTCTTC.

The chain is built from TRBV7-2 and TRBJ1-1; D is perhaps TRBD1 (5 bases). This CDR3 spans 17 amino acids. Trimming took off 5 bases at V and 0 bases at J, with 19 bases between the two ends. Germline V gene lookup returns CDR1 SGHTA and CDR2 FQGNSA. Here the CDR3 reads CASSEAGGGTLNTEAFF. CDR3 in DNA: TGTGCCAGCAGCGAGGCCGGAGGAGGGACCCTGAACACTGAAGCTTTCTTT.

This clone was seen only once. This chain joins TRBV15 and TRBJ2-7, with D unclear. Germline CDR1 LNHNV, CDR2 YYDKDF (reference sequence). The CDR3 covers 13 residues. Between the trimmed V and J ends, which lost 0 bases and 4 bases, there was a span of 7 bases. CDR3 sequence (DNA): TGTGCCACCAGCAGAGACCACGGGTACGAGCAGTACTTC. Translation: CATSRDHGYEQYF.

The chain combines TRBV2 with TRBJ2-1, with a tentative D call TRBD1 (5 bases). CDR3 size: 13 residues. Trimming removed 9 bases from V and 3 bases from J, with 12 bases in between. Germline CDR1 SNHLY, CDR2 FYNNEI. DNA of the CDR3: TGTGCCAGTGCCCGAGACAGCTACAATGAGCAGTTCTTC. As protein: CASARDSYNEQFF.

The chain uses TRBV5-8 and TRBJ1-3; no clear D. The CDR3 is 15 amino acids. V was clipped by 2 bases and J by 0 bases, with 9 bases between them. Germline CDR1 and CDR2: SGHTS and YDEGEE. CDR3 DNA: TGTGCCAGCAGCTTTAGTGCTAGCTCTGGAAACACCATATATTTT. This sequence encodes CASSFSASSGNTIYF.

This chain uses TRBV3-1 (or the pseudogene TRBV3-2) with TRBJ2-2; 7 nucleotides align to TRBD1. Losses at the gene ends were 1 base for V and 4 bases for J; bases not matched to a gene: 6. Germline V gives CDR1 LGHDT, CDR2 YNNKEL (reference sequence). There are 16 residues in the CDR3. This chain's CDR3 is CASSQGTGAGTGELFF. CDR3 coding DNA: TGTGCCAGCAGCCAAGGCACAGGGGCTGGCACCGGGGAGCTGTTTTTT.

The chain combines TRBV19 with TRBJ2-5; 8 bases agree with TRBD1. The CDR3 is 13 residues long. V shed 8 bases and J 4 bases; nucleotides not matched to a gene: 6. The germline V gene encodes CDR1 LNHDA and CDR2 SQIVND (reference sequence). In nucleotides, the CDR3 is TGTGCCAGTTCCGGGACAGGTCGAGAGACCCAGTACTTC. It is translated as CASSGTGRETQYF.

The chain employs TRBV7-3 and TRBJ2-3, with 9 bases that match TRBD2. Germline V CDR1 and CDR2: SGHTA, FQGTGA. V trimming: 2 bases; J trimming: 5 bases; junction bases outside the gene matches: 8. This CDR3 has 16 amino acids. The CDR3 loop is CASSLGGRALGDTQYF. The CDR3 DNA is TGTGCCAGCAGCTTAGGCGGGAGGGCCCTTGGAGATACGCAGTATTTT. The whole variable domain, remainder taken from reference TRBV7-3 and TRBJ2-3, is GAGVSQTPSNKVTEKGKYVELRCDPISGHTALYWYRQSLGQGPEFLIYFQGTGAADDSGLPNDRFFAVRPEGSVSTLKIQRTERGDSAVYLCASSLGGRALGDTQYFGPGTRLTVL.

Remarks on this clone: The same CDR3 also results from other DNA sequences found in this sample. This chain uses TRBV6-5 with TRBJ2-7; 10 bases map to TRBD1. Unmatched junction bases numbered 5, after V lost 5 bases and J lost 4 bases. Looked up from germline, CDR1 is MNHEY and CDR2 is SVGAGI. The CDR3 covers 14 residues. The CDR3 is CASSPGTGVYEQYF. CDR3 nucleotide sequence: TGTGCCAGCAGTCCCGGGACAGGGGTTTACGAGCAGTACTTC.

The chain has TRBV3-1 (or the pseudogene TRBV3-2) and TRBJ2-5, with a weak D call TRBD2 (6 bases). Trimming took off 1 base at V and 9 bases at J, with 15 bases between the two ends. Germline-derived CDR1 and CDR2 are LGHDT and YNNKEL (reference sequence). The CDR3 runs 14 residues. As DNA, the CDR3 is TGTGCCAGCAGCCAAGGACTAGGCGAGGGGTCCCAGTACTTC. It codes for CASSQGLGEGSQYF.

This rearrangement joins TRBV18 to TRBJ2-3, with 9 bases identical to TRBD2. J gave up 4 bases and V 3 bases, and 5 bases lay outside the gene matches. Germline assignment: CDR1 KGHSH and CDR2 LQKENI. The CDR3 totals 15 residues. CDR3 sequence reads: CASSPALAGSDTQYF. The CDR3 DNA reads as TGTGCCAGCTCACCGGCGCTAGCGGGGTCAGATACGCAGTATTTT.

CDR3 DNA: TGTGCCAGCAGCTTAACAGGGCGGGATGGCTACACCTTC. It is translated as CASSLTGRDGYTF. The V call is TRBV7-9, the J call TRBJ1-2, with D perhaps TRBD1 (6 bases). CDR1 and CDR2 (germline): SEHNR, FQNEAQ (reference sequence). Trimming removed 2 bases from V and 6 bases from J, with 10 bases in between. The CDR3 covers 13 residues.

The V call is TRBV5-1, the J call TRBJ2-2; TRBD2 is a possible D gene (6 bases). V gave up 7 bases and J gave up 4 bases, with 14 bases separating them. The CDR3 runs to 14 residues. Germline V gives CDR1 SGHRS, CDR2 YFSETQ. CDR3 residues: CASARTGVTGELFF. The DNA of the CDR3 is TGCGCCAGCGCTAGGACGGGGGTCACCGGGGAGCTGTTTTTT. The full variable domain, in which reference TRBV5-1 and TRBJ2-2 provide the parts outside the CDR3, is KAGVTQTPRYLIKTRGQQVTLSCSPISGHRSVSWYQQTPGQGLQFLFEYFSETQRNKGNFPGRFSGRQFSNSRSEMNVSTLELGDSALYLCASARTGVTGELFFGEGSRLTVL.